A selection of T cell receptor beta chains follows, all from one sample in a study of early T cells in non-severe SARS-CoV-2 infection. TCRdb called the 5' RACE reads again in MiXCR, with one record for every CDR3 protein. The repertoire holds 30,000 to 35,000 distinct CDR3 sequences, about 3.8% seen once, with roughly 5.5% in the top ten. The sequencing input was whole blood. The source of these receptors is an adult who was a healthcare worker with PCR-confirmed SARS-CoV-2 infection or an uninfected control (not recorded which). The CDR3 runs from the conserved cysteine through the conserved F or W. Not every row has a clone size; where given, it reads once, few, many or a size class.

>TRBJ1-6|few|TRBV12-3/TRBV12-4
CASSYYNSPLHF
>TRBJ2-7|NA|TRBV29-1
CSVSGGASYEQYF
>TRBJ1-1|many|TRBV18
CASSPTERTEAFF
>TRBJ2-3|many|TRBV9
CASSPYPEADTQYF
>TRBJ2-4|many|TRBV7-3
CASSLGLAGAVGNIQYF
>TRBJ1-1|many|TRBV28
CASLRGNDASREGAFF
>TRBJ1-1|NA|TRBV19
CASSIRYEGTEAFF
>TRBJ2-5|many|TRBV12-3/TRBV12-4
CASSPPDQETQYF
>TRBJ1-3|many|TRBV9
CASSVEQTGNTIYF
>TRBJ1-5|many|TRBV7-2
CASSLVVSQPQHF
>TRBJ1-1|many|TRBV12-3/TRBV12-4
CASKRGGLGTEAFF
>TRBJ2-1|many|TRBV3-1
CASSRGPGQGASFYNEQFF
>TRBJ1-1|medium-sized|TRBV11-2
CASSLGRGQIGTEAFF
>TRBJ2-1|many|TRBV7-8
CASSSTSGGSYNEQFF
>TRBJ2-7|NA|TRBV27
CASSTLSYEQYF
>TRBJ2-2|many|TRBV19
CASSMGGIDTGELFF
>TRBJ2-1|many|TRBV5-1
CASSLSGGSSYNEQFF
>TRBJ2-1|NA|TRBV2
CASTGTGVDEQFF
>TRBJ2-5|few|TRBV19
CASSPGTRGIQETQYF
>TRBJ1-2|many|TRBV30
CAWTLSGYYGYTF
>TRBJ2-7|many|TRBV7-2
CASRQGANYEQYF
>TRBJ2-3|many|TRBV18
CASSPTDGTQYF
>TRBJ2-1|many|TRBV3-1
CASSQGRGSRNEQFF
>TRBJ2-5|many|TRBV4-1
CASSQNQQGVGETQYF
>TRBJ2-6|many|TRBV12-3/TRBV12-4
CASTTGGANVLTF
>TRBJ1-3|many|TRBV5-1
CASSLALGAGNTIYF